This TCR beta chain stems from a study of T-cell reconstitution after alpha-beta-depleted transplantation in children. The TCRbeta library incorporated unique molecular identifiers. TCRdb independently ran MiXCR on the PCR reads; one entry per CDR3 protein. Of fewer than 200,000 distinct CDR3 sequences in the sample, over 5.5% were seen once. This clonotype has ten or more counts. Sequences were derived from PBMCs from the stem cell graft donor, sampled from the stem cell graft. This clonotype was obtained from a human donor who donated a stem cell graft to a child with Wiskott-Aldrich syndrome.

This chain's CDR3 is CASSQDPRGPAYGYTF. The CDR3 nucleotides read TGTGCCAGCAGCCAAGATCCCAGGGGTCCAGCCTATGGCTACACCTTC. The rearrangement links TRBV4-2 to TRBJ1-2; D perhaps matches TRBD1 (6 bases). This CDR3 is built from 16 residues. Germline-derived CDR1 and CDR2 are LGHNA and YNFKEQ. V lost 0 bases, J lost 4 bases, and 15 bases lay in between.